This T cell receptor beta chain derives from a study of T-cell reconstitution after alpha-beta-depleted transplantation in children. General study results and limits: Surviving recipient T cells and thymic progenitors underlay high day-60 TCRbeta diversity in some patients. Reports say that about two months after transplant, the alpha-beta T cells came out of several hundred graft clones that had expanded. By one year post-transplant, T-cell counts and diversity largely arose from T cells that were newly produced.

This clonotype has more than one count but fewer than ten. Its antigen is not known. Unique molecular identifiers were incorporated into the prepared TCRbeta library. TCRdb called the PCR reads again in MiXCR, with one record for every CDR3 protein. The repertoire holds roughly 220,000 distinct CDR3 sequences, with roughly 8.3% as singletons. The germline V and J ends were trimmed by 2 bases and 2 bases, with 10 bases remaining between them. The germline V gene has CDR1 DFQATT and CDR2 SNEGSKA (reference sequence). The CDR3 consists of 13 residues. This material consisted of PBMCs, mostly from graft donor cells, taken 360 days after TCRalphabeta/CD19-depleted stem cell transplant. The sequence was collected from a male patient between 2 and 10 years old who had a stem cell transplant for acute myeloid leukemia, so the T cells may come from the graft donor. This rearrangement joins TRBV20-1 to TRBJ2-7; D unresolved. The CDR3 DNA sequence: TGCAGTGCTAGATGGGTAGGAGCCTACGAGCAGTACTTC. This translates into CSARWVGAYEQYF.